One and the same sample provided the 8 T cell receptor beta chains below, sequenced in a study of blood T cell repertoires in COVID-19 (dated by TCRdb to between 2020 and 2021). The receptor library was made with the immunoSEQ multiplex PCR assay. TCRdb retrieved this table from immuneACCESS and kept in-frame rearrangements only. Not all clones are present; in checked studies, unresolved V genes account for under half, and no reason is known for the remainder. The sample has about 130,000 clones on record, roughly 84% of them singletons. Roughly 1.2% of the sample is in the top ten clones. What was sequenced was peripheral blood. The receptor source for this set is an elderly woman with acute or convalescent COVID-19.

Notes on this clone: Its ends do not fully match the called genes, so a read error is possible. V usage is TRBV28 and J usage is TRBJ2-4, with 9 bases fitting TRBD2. The CDR3 runs 17 residues. The germline CDR1 and CDR2 sequences are MDHEN and SYDVKM. This chain's CDR3 is CASLGPMVGLAQNIQYF. The CDR3 DNA reads as TGTGCCAGCTTGGGGCCAATGGTGGGACTAGCCCAAAACATTCAGTACTTC.

The genes are TRBV18 and TRBJ2-3; 9 bases map to TRBD1. Losses at the gene ends were 6 bases for V and 3 bases for J; bases not matched to a gene: 4. Germline assignment: CDR1 KGHSH and CDR2 LQKENI. The length of the CDR3 is 14 residues. CDR3 nucleotide sequence: TGTGCCAGCTCGTCCGGGACAGGGACAGATACGCAGTATTTT. Protein: CASSSGTGTDTQYF.

The chain couples TRBV28 to TRBJ2-7, with 8 nucleotides matching TRBD2. Germline V gene sequence: CDR1 MDHEN, CDR2 SYDVKM. Trimming removed 4 bases from V and 4 bases from J; junction bases left unmatched: 15. This CDR3 has 17 residues. The DNA for the CDR3 is TGTGCCAGCAGTTCCCCCCTCGTCGGGACTAGGCTATACGAGCAGTACTTC. It yields the protein CASSSPLVGTRLYEQYF.

The V and J genes are TRBV20-1 and TRBJ2-1, with no clear D. Trimming left V 6 bases short and J 4 bases short, with 7 bases between. The CDR3 extends over 11 amino acids. Germline assignment: CDR1 DFQATT and CDR2 SNEGSKA (reference sequence). The CDR3 protein is CSAELYNEQFF. CDR3 nucleotides: TGCAGTGCGGAACTATACAATGAGCAGTTCTTC.

V usage is TRBV28 and J usage is TRBJ2-3, with 9 bases identical to TRBD1. Trimming took 6 bases from V and 1 from J; bases not matched to a gene: 5. The CDR3 length is 15 residues. Per the germline V gene, CDR1 is MDHEN and CDR2 is SYDVKM. The CDR3 loop is CASRLRQGGTDTQYF. DNA for the CDR3: TGTGCCAGCAGGCTTCGACAGGGGGGCACAGATACGCAGTATTTT.

The rearrangement joins TRBV4-1 to TRBJ2-7; D gene unclear. This CDR3 is 14 amino acids long. Germline V gene sequence: CDR1 MGHRA, CDR2 YSYEKL. V shed 2 bases and J shed 5 bases, with 13 bases lying between them. The CDR3 sequence is CASSQPLSENEQYF. CDR3 nucleotide sequence: TGCGCCAGCAGCCAACCTCTTTCGGAGAACGAGCAGTACTTC.

The chain links TRBV11-2 to TRBJ2-7; 7 nucleotides match TRBD2. V was pared by 7 bases and J by 6 bases, with 12 bases of the junction left unmatched. This CDR3 region has 14 residues. Germline loops: CDR1 SGHAT, CDR2 FQNNGV. DNA of the CDR3: TGTGCCAGCACCCCCGGGGGGAGCTCGGGCGAGCAGTACTTC. Amino acids: CASTPGGSSGEQYF.

This clone showed up just once. One end of the junction does not line up with germline, which may come from a read error. This chain connects TRBV6-1 to TRBJ2-7; 8 bases fit TRBD2. The V gene's germline CDR1 is MNHNS and CDR2 SASEGT. CDR3 size: 18 residues. This chain's CDR3 is CASSELGIGIAGNYGQYF. The DNA for the CDR3 is TGTGCCAGCAGTGAATTGGGGATAGGAATAGCGGGGAACTACGGGCAGTACTTC.